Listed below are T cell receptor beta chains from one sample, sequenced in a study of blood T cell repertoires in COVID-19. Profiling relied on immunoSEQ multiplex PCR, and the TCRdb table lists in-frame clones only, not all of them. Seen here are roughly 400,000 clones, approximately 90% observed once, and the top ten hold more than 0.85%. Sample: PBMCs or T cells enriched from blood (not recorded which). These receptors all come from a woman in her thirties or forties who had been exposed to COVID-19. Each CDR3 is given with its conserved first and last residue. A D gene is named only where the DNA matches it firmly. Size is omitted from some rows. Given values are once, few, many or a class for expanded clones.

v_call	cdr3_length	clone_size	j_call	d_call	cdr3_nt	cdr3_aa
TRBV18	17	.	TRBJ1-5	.	TGTGCCAGCTCACCAGACGCCAGGGGCAATAGCAATCAGCCCCAGCATTTT	CASSPDARGNSNQPQHF
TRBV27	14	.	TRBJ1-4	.	TGTGCCAGCAGTTTACAGGGGAGGGGTGAAAAACTGTTTTTT	CASSLQGRGEKLFF
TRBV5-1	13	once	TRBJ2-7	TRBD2	TGCGCCAGCCGACTAGCGGGAGGGCGGGAGCAGTACTTC	CASRLAGGREQYF
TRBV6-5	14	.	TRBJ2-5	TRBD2	TGTGCCAGCAGGTCTGGGGGGGAGGGAGAGACCCAGTACTTC	CASRSGGEGETQYF
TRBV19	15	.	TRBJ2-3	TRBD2	TGTGCCAGTAGGGTTAGCGGGGGGGCCACAGATACGCAGTATTTT	CASRVSGGATDTQYF
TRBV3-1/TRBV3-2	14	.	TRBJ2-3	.	TGTGCCAGCAGCCAAGGGGGGACTTCAGATACGCAGTATTTT	CASSQGGTSDTQYF
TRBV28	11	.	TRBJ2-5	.	TGTGCCACCCTATTGCGTGAGACCCAGTACTTC	CATLLRETQYF
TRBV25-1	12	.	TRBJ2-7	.	TGTGCCAGCAGTTCAGTAATTTACGAGCAGTACTTC	CASSSVIYEQYF
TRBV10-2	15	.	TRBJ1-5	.	TGCGCCAGCAGTGAAGTCGGGGGTGGGAATCAGCCCCAGCATTTT	CASSEVGGGNQPQHF
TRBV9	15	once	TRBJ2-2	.	TGTGCCAGCAGCCCCCAACCTAGCGTCCCCGGGGAGCTGTTTTTT	CASSPQPSVPGELFF